This T cell receptor beta chain was captured in a study of neoadjuvant anti-PD-1 for oral cavity cancer. Across the whole study: Nivolumab at 3 mg/kg was mostly given biweekly, three to four doses, pre-surgery.

Study-level findings and limits: After neoadjuvant nivolumab, PBMC T cell clonality was significantly higher in non-responders than responders.

Regarding this clone: The antigen remains undetermined.

Stage II-IVA oral cavity squamous cell carcinoma was new and untreated by systemic or radiation therapy. PBMCs were not maintained or expanded in culture before analysis. The assay was immunoSEQ multiplex PCR, and TCRdb's table has in-frame clones only and misses some. The sample has 65,000 to 95,000 clones; under 85% are singletons. The clonotype comes from a person aged 40 to 85 with oral cavity squamous cell carcinoma. The sequencing used PBMCs, collected before nivolumab (anti-PD-1) treatment.

The CDR3 bases are TGTGCCAGTAGTTGGGCAGTGGGTGAAAAACTGTTTTTT. Amino acids: CASSWAVGEKLFF. The chain links TRBV19 to TRBJ1-4; no reliable D call. The CDR3 runs to 13 residues. Per the germline V gene, CDR1 is LNHDA and CDR2 is SQIVND (reference sequence). V lost 5 bases, J lost 7 bases, and 11 bases lay in between. Complete variable domain (other parts from reference TRBV19 and TRBJ1-4): DGGITQSPKYLFRKEGQNVTLSCEQNLNHDAMYWYRQDPGQGLRLIYYSQIVNDFQKGDIAEGYSVSREKKESFPLTVTSAQKNPTAFYLCASSWAVGEKLFFGSGTQLSVL.